These T cell receptor beta chains were read from a single sample in a study of molecular identifiers for immune sequencing clone quantification. TCRdb passed the PCR reads through MiXCR, listing each CDR3 protein once. The repertoire holds roughly 40,000 distinct CDR3 sequences, with approximately 17% as singletons. Source material: naive CD8+ T cells from blood, with Jurkat cell RNA spiked in. All receptors derive from a human donor in good health. Some libraries in this study had Jurkat cell RNA spiked in. Both conserved end residues are part of each CDR3. Some rows have no size entry. The others give once, few or many, or a class for an expanded clone.

v_gene | abundance | CDR3aa
TRBV20-1 | - | CSARPAGISFEQFF
TRBV11-2 | many | CASSLDLSGWDTEAFF
TRBV28 | many | CASSQTRQVNEKLFF
TRBV4-2 | - | CASSQDGGQQQIDSPLHF
TRBV13 | - | CASTQIVYGYTF
TRBV20-1 | - | CSAVRGSKGEQFF
TRBV28 | few | CASSPSGAVGLAGELFF
TRBV5-1 | few | CASSLTAYRRGELFF
TRBV5-1 | many | CASSLTGASNQPQHF
TRBV7-9 | few | CASSASIQGLSGIEQFF
TRBV11-2 | many | CASSLAESYEQYF
TRBV9 | many | CASSAPGSYEQYF
TRBV29-1 | - | CSVADRGGYGYTF
TRBV2 | few | CASSDFGANVLTF
TRBV7-2 | medium-sized | CASSAGQGSYEQYF
TRBV16 | many | CASSQRTVNEQFF
TRBV7-6 | many | CASSLALGGGETQYF
TRBV18 | many | CASSPFSTSGSQDEQFF
TRBV4-1 | many | CASSQTVFMNTEAFF
TRBV7-7 | many | CASSPTGGREQFF
TRBV7-9 | many | CASGPDGFEQYF
TRBV28 | many | CASMRSKWGNNEQFF
TRBV28 | many | CASSLPLAGGAYNEQFF
TRBV28 | many | CASNTEPFVSETQYF
TRBV3-2 | many | CASSHHPTSFPKNIQYF
TRBV19 | - | CASSTAPGQGREQYF
TRBV28 | many | CASSPISSGNTIYF
TRBV6-2/TRBV6-3 | many | CASSYVGSSLVNTGELFF
TRBV5-5 | many | CASSEDRGSYEQYF
TRBV27 | - | CASSRQGAWNQETQYF
TRBV4-3 | many | CASSQDQNPVYEQYF
TRBV29-1 | many | CSVEGSWGNEQYF
TRBV5-1 | medium-sized | CASSLGPNEQFF
TRBV6-5 | many | CASSLTGGIQPQHF
TRBV5-8 | many | CASSLVGTGVNEQYF
TRBV7-8 | few | CASSPWSSGTYNEQFF
TRBV27 | many | CASSFQGPRDVADGAGELFF
TRBV12-3/TRBV12-4 | many | CASNPTSGSQETQYF
TRBV5-1 | many | CASSFSSGSEQFF
TRBV29-1 | - | CSAEGTGFYNEQFF
TRBV4-2 | once | CASSQDGQGIQPQHF
TRBV4-1 | many | CASSQEARYEQYF